What follows are 6 T cell receptor beta chains derived from one specimen sequenced in a study of PD-L1 blockade in urothelial cancer. Sequencing used immunoSEQ multiplex PCR; TCRdb keeps in-frame clones, though not all of them. This table has 30,000 to 40,000 clones, about four fifths appearing once. Sequences were derived from PBMCs, sampled around atezolizumab (anti-PD-L1) treatment. These receptor sequences come from a man in his fifties or sixties with urothelial cancer.

This clone was seen more than once but under ten times. This rearrangement joins TRBV6-5 to TRBJ2-2; 7 positions agree with TRBD2. Per germline, CDR1 MNHEY and CDR2 SVGAGI. Trimming at V came to 7 bases and at J to 4 bases, leaving 3 bases not matched to a gene. The length of the CDR3 is 13 residues. The CDR3 region is CASNTGGTGELFF. The DNA for the CDR3 is TGTGCCAGCAACACGGGGGGCACCGGGGAGCTGTTTTTT.

This chain joins TRBV15 and TRBJ1-1, with D possibly matching TRBD1 (5 bases). The V end was cut by 5 bases, the J end by 6 bases, with 25 bases between. The CDR3 totals 17 residues. Germline assignment: CDR1 LNHNV and CDR2 YYDKDF (reference sequence). CDR3 bases: TGTGCCACCAGCCGGCGGCAGGGAGATTGGAGGGGCGCTGAAGCTTTCTTT. This sequence encodes CATSRRQGDWRGAEAFF.

The rearrangement joins TRBV7-2 to TRBJ2-2, with 13 bases that match TRBD2. V lost 9 bases and J lost 1; bases outside the gene matches: 2. Looked up from germline, CDR1 is SGHTA and CDR2 is FQGNSA. The CDR3 has 15 residues. The CDR3 sequence: CARTSGGRNTGELFF. The CDR3, as DNA: TGTGCCAGGACTAGCGGGGGGAGGAACACCGGGGAGCTGTTTTTT.

This chain joins TRBV2 and TRBJ2-7, with 7 positions matching TRBD2. Germline assignment: CDR1 SNHLY and CDR2 FYNNEI. This CDR3 has 12 residues. Trimming at V came to 3 bases and at J to 4 bases, leaving 0 bases not matched to a gene. The CDR3 is CASSEGGYEQYF. The CDR3 DNA reads as TGTGCCAGCAGTGAGGGGGGGTACGAGCAGTACTTC.

The V and J genes are TRBV19 and TRBJ1-5; TRBD1 is a possible D gene (5 bases). The V gene's germline CDR1 is LNHDA and CDR2 SQIVND (reference sequence). Trimming removed 7 bases from V and 3 bases from J, with 19 bases in between. There are 16 residues in the CDR3. The CDR3 DNA sequence: TGTGCCAGTACCCCCGCAGGAAGGGGAAACAATCAGCCCCAGCATTTT. It translates to CASTPAGRGNNQPQHF.

The rearrangement joins TRBV11-2 to TRBJ2-3, with 11 bases matching TRBD2. This CDR3 is 17 amino acids long. Trimming cost V 1 base and J 2 bases; bases outside gene matches: 5. Germline CDR1 and CDR2: SGHAT and FQNNGV. The CDR3 region has the DNA TGTGCCAGCAGCTTAGGGTCTAGCGGGGGGTACACAGATACGCAGTATTTT. Protein product: CASSLGSSGGYTDTQYF.